These 11 T cell receptor beta chains were sequenced from one sample in a study of T cell changes during pregnancy in multiple sclerosis. Some clones are missing from TCRdb's copy, which holds only in-frame ones; the method was immunoSEQ multiplex PCR. The table lists approximately 85,000 clones, approximately 89% of them singletons. Source: peripheral blood, taken in the first trimester of pregnancy. These receptors were taken from a female donor with multiple sclerosis, enrolled in a pregnancy study.

The chain carries TRBV4-1 and TRBJ2-2, with 9 bases lining up with TRBD1. The germline CDR1 and CDR2 sequences are MGHRA and YSYEKL. After removal of 2 bases from V and 6 bases from J, the junction contained 10 bases not matched to a gene. The CDR3 contains 17 residues. The CDR3, as DNA: TGCGCCAGCAGCCAATTCAAAAGGACAGGGGTTCCCGGGGAGCTGTTTTTT. Its translation: CASSQFKRTGVPGELFF.

The chain employs TRBV5-6 and TRBJ2-5, with 11 bases aligning to TRBD2. The CDR3 consists of 17 residues. Germline V lookup: CDR1 SGHDT, CDR2 YYEEEE. Trimming took 3 bases from V and 0 from J; bases not matched to a gene: 7. The CDR3 sequence: CASSWALAGGHQETQYF. The CDR3 coding sequence is TGTGCCAGCAGCTGGGCTCTAGCGGGGGGCCACCAAGAGACCCAGTACTTC.

This chain connects TRBV30 to TRBJ1-2, with 9 bases aligning to TRBD1. This CDR3 region has 16 residues. Trimming at V came to 3 bases and at J to 4 bases, leaving 12 bases not matched to a gene. Germline CDR1 reads GTSNPN; CDR2 reads SVGIG (reference sequence). The CDR3 is CAWRPGLRQGVYGYTF. The CDR3 DNA follows: TGTGCCTGGAGACCAGGCCTCAGACAGGGGGTCTATGGCTACACCTTC.

This clone appeared a few times. The chain combines TRBV5-1 with TRBJ1-6, with D tentatively TRBD1 (6 bases). Trimming cost V 0 bases and J 8 bases, with 12 bases left between them. The CDR3 is 15 residues long. Germline V gene lookup returns CDR1 SGHRS and CDR2 YFSETQ. This CDR3 is CASSLDRVIDSPLHF. The CDR3 DNA sequence: TGCGCCAGCAGCTTGGACAGGGTGATTGATTCACCCCTCCACTTT.

Written as DNA, the CDR3 is TGCAGCGTCGAGGGAGGGGAAACCTTCTATGGCTACACCTTC. It translates to CSVEGGETFYGYTF. This chain links TRBV29-1 with TRBJ1-2; D might be TRBD1 (5 bases). From germline, CDR1 is SQVTM and CDR2 ANQGSEA. This CDR3 has 14 residues. The V and J ends lost 6 bases and 4 bases respectively, with 18 bases between them.

This clone was found once. The junction departs from germline at one end; a sequencing error may be responsible. The chain combines TRBV6-5 with TRBJ1-2, with unresolved D. Germline V CDR1 and CDR2: MNHEY, SVGAGI. The CDR3 runs to 14 residues. The CDR3 DNA is TGTGCCAGCAGTTTCTATCGGTCGACACCAAATAAAAACTTC. This gives the protein CASSFYRSTPNKNF.

This chain links TRBV6-1 with TRBJ1-1, with 9 bases lining up with TRBD1. Germline V gives CDR1 MNHNS, CDR2 SASEGT. CDR3 length: 18 residues. The ends lost 1 base at V and 1 base at J; junction bases unmatched: 10. Here the CDR3 reads CASSEVMGQGTSNTEAFF. The CDR3 region has the DNA TGTGCCAGCAGTGAAGTTATGGGACAGGGAACATCGAACACTGAAGCTTTCTTT.

CDR3 DNA sequence: TGCGCCAGCAGCCTGACAGACTCTGGAAACACCATATATTTT. It is translated as CASSLTDSGNTIYF. This rearrangement joins TRBV5-1 to TRBJ1-3, with D possibly being TRBD1 (5 bases). The V and J ends lost 4 bases and 0 bases respectively, with 8 bases between them. From germline, CDR1 is SGHRS and CDR2 YFSETQ. This CDR3 is built from 14 residues.

The V and J genes are TRBV12-5 and TRBJ1-1; no reliable D call. Germline V gene lookup returns CDR1 LGHNT and CDR2 FRNRAP. The CDR3 loop spans 14 amino acids. V was trimmed by 7 bases and J by 1 base, leaving 13 bases between them. CDR3 bases: TGTGCTAGTGCTCCACACCCGGGGAACACTGAAGCTTTCTTT. Translation gives CASAPHPGNTEAFF.

The chain employs TRBV4-2 and TRBJ2-3; 9 nucleotides align to TRBD1. Germline V gives CDR1 LGHNA, CDR2 YNFKEQ. Germline trimming cut 1 base from V and 4 bases from J; bases unmatched to any gene: 9. This CDR3 spans 17 amino acids. CDR3 amino acids: CASSQVADRGEADTQYF. CDR3 DNA: TGTGCCAGCAGCCAAGTTGCGGACAGGGGAGAGGCAGATACGCAGTATTTT.

This chain uses TRBV18 with TRBJ1-5; 7 positions match TRBD1. From germline, CDR1 is KGHSH and CDR2 LQKENI. This CDR3 has 15 residues. V lost 5 bases, J lost 5 bases, and 9 bases stayed unmatched. CDR3 coding DNA: TGTGCCAGCTCAAAACAGGGGATGGCAGATCAGCCCCAGCATTTT. Its translation is CASSKQGMADQPQHF.